Listed below are T cell receptor beta chains from one sample, sequenced in a study of OX40 agonist ivuxolimab in advanced cancers. Sequencing used immunoSEQ multiplex PCR; TCRdb keeps in-frame clones, though not all of them. Here the sample spans roughly 80,000 clones, approximately 83% being singletons. The sample consisted of CD4+ or CD8+ T cells sorted from blood, taken in a trial of the OX40 agonist ivuxolimab. The origin of the receptors is an adult with an advanced solid tumor such as melanoma, head and neck, liver or kidney cancer. Both conserved end residues are part of each CDR3. D genes are given only for firm matches. Clone size is given for some rows only: seen once, a few or many times, or a class if the clone is expanded.

TRBV4-3	-	-	TRBJ2-6	CASSQVVGNGGSGANVLTF	TGCGCCAGCAGCCAAGTTGTCGGGAACGGAGGCTCTGGGGCCAACGTCCTGACTTTC
TRBV7-9	-	-	TRBJ2-7	CASSLAGVEQYF	TGTGCCAGCAGCTTAGCAGGGGTCGAGCAGTACTTC
TRBV7-2	-	-	TRBJ2-3	CASSLASTDTQYF	TGTGCCAGCAGCTTAGCCAGCACAGATACGCAGTATTTT
TRBV19	TRBD1	-	TRBJ1-3	CASSIPTGVSAGNTIYF	TGTGCCAGTAGTATACCGACAGGGGTCTCTGCTGGAAACACCATATATTTT
TRBV4-1	TRBD2	-	TRBJ2-3	CASSPPGSGDLSDTQYF	TGCGCCAGCAGCCCCCCGGGGAGCGGGGACCTGTCCGATACGCAGTATTTT
TRBV19	-	-	TRBJ1-1	CASSIQGENTEAFF	TGTGCCAGTAGTATACAGGGAGAGAACACTGAAGCTTTCTTT
TRBV4-2	-	few	TRBJ1-2	CASSQQGRGNGYTF	TGTGCCAGCAGCCAGCAGGGCCGGGGGAATGGCTACACCTTC
TRBV7-3	-	-	TRBJ2-7	CASSLEGGANYEQYF	TGTGCCAGCAGCCTCGAAGGGGGGGCCAACTACGAGCAGTACTTC
TRBV18	-	-	TRBJ2-7	CASSPILFGVGTYEQYF	TGTGCCAGCTCACCGATCCTATTTGGGGTCGGGACCTACGAGCAGTACTTC
TRBV18	TRBD1	-	TRBJ2-2	CASSPTGGRTGELFF	TGTGCCAGCTCCCCGACAGGGGGAAGAACCGGGGAGCTGTTTTTT
TRBV6-1	-	-	TRBJ1-1	CASSEAVYTEAFF	TGTGCCAGCAGTGAAGCGGTTTACACTGAAGCTTTCTTT
TRBV6-5	-	-	TRBJ2-7	CASSKGRTLYEQYF	TGTGCCAGCAGTAAGGGCCGAACCCTATACGAGCAGTACTTC
TRBV27	-	-	TRBJ1-4	CASSLRRGFDEKLFF	TGTGCCAGCAGTTTACGGCGGGGCTTTGATGAAAAACTGTTTTTT
TRBV19	-	-	TRBJ1-2	CASKRAGVQGGYTF	TGTGCCAGTAAGAGAGCAGGGGTGCAAGGTGGCTACACCTTC
TRBV4-1	-	-	TRBJ2-1	CASSQLPTGGDEQFF	TGCGCCAGCAGCCAACTACCTACAGGGGGGGATGAGCAGTTCTTC
TRBV30	-	-	TRBJ2-3	CAWSPSTDTQYF	TGTGCCTGGAGTCCTAGCACAGATACGCAGTATTTT
TRBV2	-	-	TRBJ2-7	CASRLDSYEQYF	TGTGCCAGCAGATTAGACAGTTACGAGCAGTACTTC
TRBV4-1	-	-	TRBJ1-1	CASSPFGGSEAFF	TGCGCCAGCAGCCCCTTTGGTGGGTCGGAAGCTTTCTTT
TRBV4-3	-	few	TRBJ2-5	CASSQGGAVGETQYF	TGCGCCAGCAGCCAAGGGGGGGCCGTCGGCGAGACCCAGTACTTC
TRBV5-1	-	-	TRBJ1-1	CASRREGGGVGRAFF	TGCGCCAGCAGACGGGAGGGAGGGGGAGTGGGTAGAGCTTTCTTT
TRBV5-1	-	-	TRBJ1-6	CASSPSSYNSPLHF	TGCGCCAGCAGCCCGAGCTCCTATAATTCACCCCTCCACTTT
TRBV5-6	-	-	TRBJ1-6	CASSVPKWDSPLHF	TGTGCCAGCAGCGTGCCTAAGTGGGACTCACCCCTCCACTTT
TRBV6-5	-	-	TRBJ1-2	CASRIEAAGDYGYTF	TGTGCCAGCAGGATAGAGGCCGCCGGGGACTATGGCTACACCTTC
TRBV13	-	once	TRBJ2-2	CASSLGNGAGELFF	TGTGCCAGCAGCTTAGGGAACGGGGCCGGGGAGCTGTTTTTT
TRBV6-6	-	-	TRBJ2-5	CASKQGRETQYF	TGTGCCAGCAAGCAGGGTCGGGAGACCCAGTACTTC
TRBV6-6	TRBD2	-	TRBJ2-7	CASSYSAAGGLYEQYF	TGTGCCAGCAGTTACTCCGCCGCGGGGGGCCTCTACGAGCAGTACTTC
TRBV7-2	-	-	TRBJ2-4	CASSLLGGQDIQYF	TGTGCCAGCAGCTTATTGGGGGGCCAAGACATTCAGTACTTC
TRBV2	-	-	TRBJ2-5	CASSDARVQETQYF	TGTGCCAGCAGTGATGCGCGGGTTCAAGAGACCCAGTACTTC
TRBV6-5	-	-	TRBJ1-4	CASSSRYAPGVEKLFF	TGTGCCAGCAGTTCACGTTATGCCCCGGGGGTAGAAAAACTGTTTTTT
TRBV5-5	-	-	TRBJ1-1	CASSLVWGTEAFF	TGTGCCAGCAGCTTGGTTTGGGGCACTGAAGCTTTCTTT
TRBV6-5	-	few	TRBJ1-5	CASRQGDQPQHF	TGTGCCAGCAGACAGGGAGATCAGCCCCAGCATTTT
TRBV27	-	-	TRBJ2-7	CASSYRQNAYEQYF	TGTGCCAGCAGCTATCGACAGAATGCTTACGAGCAGTACTTC
TRBV10-3	-	-	TRBJ1-5	CAITGQPNQPQHF	TGTGCCATCACCGGGCAGCCCAATCAGCCCCAGCATTTT
TRBV5-8	-	once	TRBJ1-3	CASSFAGYSGNTIYF	TGTGCCAGCAGCTTTGCGGGTTACTCTGGAAACACCATATATTTT
TRBV5-1	TRBD1	-	TRBJ2-2	CASSSPGTVNTGELFF	TGCGCCAGCAGCTCACCCGGGACAGTGAACACCGGGGAGCTGTTTTTT
TRBV11-1	TRBD1	-	TRBJ1-1	CASTNTTQTGGRTEAFF	TGTGCCAGCACAAACACAACCCAGACAGGGGGCAGGACTGAAGCTTTCTTT
TRBV19	TRBD1	-	TRBJ2-7	CASSKPGQVSYEQYF	TGTGCCAGTAGTAAACCGGGACAGGTCTCCTACGAGCAGTACTTC
TRBV25-1	-	few	TRBJ1-6	CASRGGSPLHF	TGTGCCAGCAGGGGGGGGTCACCCCTCCACTTT
TRBV4-1	-	-	TRBJ1-1	CASRFNRGSTEAFF	TGCGCCAGCAGATTTAATCGGGGGAGCACTGAAGCTTTCTTT
TRBV11-2	-	few	TRBJ1-6	CASSPRGDSPLHF	TGTGCCAGCAGCCCTCGGGGGGATTCACCCCTCCACTTT
TRBV18	-	once	TRBJ2-3	CASSTRTTDTQYF	TGTGCCAGCTCGACACGGACCACAGATACGCAGTATTTT
TRBV5-1	TRBD2	-	TRBJ2-3	CASSLGSGGATDTQYF	TGCGCCAGCAGCTTGGGGAGCGGGGGAGCCACAGATACGCAGTATTTT
TRBV10-3	-	few	TRBJ2-7	CAISDGGLTYEQYF	TGTGCCATCAGTGATGGCGGCCTGACCTACGAGCAGTACTTC
TRBV6-1	-	-	TRBJ1-1	CASSDRDGPNTEAFF	TGTGCCAGCAGTGACCGGGACGGCCCTAACACTGAAGCTTTCTTT
TRBV18	-	-	TRBJ1-4	CASSLDRFNEGLFF	TGTGCCAGCTCACTGGACAGATTTAATGAAGGACTGTTTTTT